Each of the 5 T cell receptor beta chains below was sequenced from the same sample in a study of cytomegalovirus exposure and HLA in healthy donors (TCRdb year 2017). Library preparation employed the immunoSEQ multiplex PCR assay. For the multiplex PCR, a mixture combining 60 forward primers for TCR Vbeta segments and 13 reverse primers for TCR Jbeta segments was used. Held by TCRdb, this immuneACCESS table contains in-frame sequences only and omits some clones. Under half of the omission traces to an unresolved V gene where checked; the cause of the rest is unknown. The sample table holds 250,000 or so clones, of which about 86% were seen once. The top ten hold around 8% of the sample. Sequencing used PBMCs. Receptors were obtained from a woman in her sixties in good health and CMV-seropositive.

J is TRBJ2-7 and V is TRBV19, with TRBD1 identical over 12 bases. This CDR3 has 17 amino acids. Germline lookup yields CDR1 LNHDA and CDR2 SQIVND (reference sequence). The J segment lost 3 bases and the V segment lost 5 bases, leaving 11 bases of the junction unmatched. The CDR3 here is CASSYSTGTGGFYEQYF. CDR3 sequence (DNA): TGTGCCAGTAGTTATTCCACCGGGACAGGGGGCTTCTACGAGCAGTACTTC.

In the case of this clone: Germline is not matched at one junction end, which may reflect a read error. CDR3 region: CSSSHPGAEAFF. In DNA, the CDR3 is TGTTCCAGCAGCCATCCCGGGGCTGAAGCTTTCTTT. The V and J genes are TRBV7-9 and TRBJ1-1; no clear D gene. Per germline, CDR1 SEHNR and CDR2 FQNEAQ (reference sequence). The CDR3 extends over 12 amino acids.

J is TRBJ2-3 and V is TRBV19; D perhaps matches TRBD2 (5 bases). Germline V gene lookup returns CDR1 LNHDA and CDR2 SQIVND (reference sequence). CDR3 size: 16 residues. V gave up 6 bases and J gave up 4 bases, with 20 bases separating them. DNA of the CDR3: TGTGCCAGTAGGACTACCGTCTTCCCCGCTTCAGATACGCAGTATTTT. This codes for CASRTTVFPASDTQYF.

The V and J genes are TRBV30 and TRBJ2-6; D gene unclear. There are 15 residues in the CDR3. The germline CDR1 and CDR2 sequences are GTSNPN and SVGIG (reference sequence). Trimming took off 4 bases at V and 0 bases at J, with 10 bases between the two ends. This CDR3 is CAWTVGHSGANVLTF. The CDR3 DNA reads TGTGCCTGGACTGTTGGCCACTCTGGGGCCAACGTCCTGACTTTC.

There are a few counts of this clone. The chain joins TRBV20-1 to TRBJ1-2, with D hard to call. The germline CDR1 and CDR2 sequences are DFQATT and SNEGSKA (reference sequence). V lost 5 bases and J 8 bases, leaving 12 bases between the germline ends. This CDR3 has 11 residues. CDR3 nucleotides: TGCAGTGCTGAATGGACGGGGGGCTACACCTTC. This gives the protein CSAEWTGGYTF.